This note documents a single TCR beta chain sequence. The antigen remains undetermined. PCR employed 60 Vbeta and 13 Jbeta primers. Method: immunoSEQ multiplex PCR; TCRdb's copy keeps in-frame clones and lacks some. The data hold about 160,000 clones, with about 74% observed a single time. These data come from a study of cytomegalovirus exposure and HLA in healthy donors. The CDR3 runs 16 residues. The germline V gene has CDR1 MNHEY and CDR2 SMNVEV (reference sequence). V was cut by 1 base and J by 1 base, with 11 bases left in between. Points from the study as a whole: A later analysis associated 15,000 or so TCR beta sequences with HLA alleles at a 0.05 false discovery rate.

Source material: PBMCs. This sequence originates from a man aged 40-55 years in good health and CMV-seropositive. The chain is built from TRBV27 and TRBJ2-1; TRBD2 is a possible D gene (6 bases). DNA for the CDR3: TGTGCCAGCAGTTTATGGGGGGTCAGTTCCTACAATGAGCAGTTCTTC. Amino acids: CASSLWGVSSYNEQFF.